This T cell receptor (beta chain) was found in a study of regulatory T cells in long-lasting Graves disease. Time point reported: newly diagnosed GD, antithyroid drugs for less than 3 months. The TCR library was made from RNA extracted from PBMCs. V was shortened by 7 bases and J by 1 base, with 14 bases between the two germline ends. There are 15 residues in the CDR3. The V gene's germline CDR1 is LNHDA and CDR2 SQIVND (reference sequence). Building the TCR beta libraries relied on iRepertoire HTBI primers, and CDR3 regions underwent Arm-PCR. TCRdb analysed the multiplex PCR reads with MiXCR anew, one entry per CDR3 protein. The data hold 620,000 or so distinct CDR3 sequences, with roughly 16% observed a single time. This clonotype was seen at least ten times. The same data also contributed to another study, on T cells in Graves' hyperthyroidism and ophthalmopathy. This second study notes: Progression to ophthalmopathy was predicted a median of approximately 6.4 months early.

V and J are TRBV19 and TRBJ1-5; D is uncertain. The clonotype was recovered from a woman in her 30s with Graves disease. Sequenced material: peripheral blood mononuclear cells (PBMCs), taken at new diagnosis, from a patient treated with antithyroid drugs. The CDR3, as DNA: TGTGCCAGTACCTCAAGACATGAAAGCAATCAGCCCCAGCATTTT. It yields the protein CASTSRHESNQPQHF. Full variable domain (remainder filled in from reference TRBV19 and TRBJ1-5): DGGITQSPKYLFRKEGQNVTLSCEQNLNHDAMYWYRQDPGQGLRLIYYSQIVNDFQKGDIAEGYSVSREKKESFPLTVTSAQKNPTAFYLCASTSRHESNQPQHFGDGTRLSIL.